This T cell receptor (beta chain) was observed in a study of blood T cell repertoires in COVID-19. The overall study: Italy, Spain and the United States were the sources of the convalescent and acute COVID-19 samples. T cells, B-cell-depleted T cells, or PBMCs provided the cDNA or gDNA that served as material.

This clone has a single count. Per the original methods: Reference gene primer amplification yielded estimated nucleated cell counts. Only in-frame clones appear in the TCRdb table, and some are missing; sequencing was by immunoSEQ multiplex PCR. V and J calls and clone size are those listed in that table; D and trimming were worked out from the DNA. Altogether approximately 260,000 clones are present, roughly nine tenths being singletons, with the ten largest covering 3.5% to 5.5%. The CDR3 spans 14 residues. In germline, CDR1 is SNHLY, CDR2 FYNNEI. Trimming at V came to 6 bases and at J to 0 bases, leaving 4 bases not matched to a gene.

This TCR came from a woman aged 40 to 50 who had recovered from COVID-19. Sequencing used peripheral blood. This rearrangement joins TRBV2 to TRBJ2-7; 8 nucleotides line up with TRBD2. DNA of the CDR3: TGTGCCAGCAGCCAACTAGCGGTCTCCTACGAGCAGTACTTC. Translating it yields CASSQLAVSYEQYF. The full variable domain, completed using reference TRBV2 and TRBJ2-7, is EPEVTQTPSHQVTQMGQEVILRCVPISNHLYFYWYRQILGQKVEFLVSFYNNEISEKSEIFDDQFSVERPDGSNFTLKIRSTKLEDSAMYFCASSQLAVSYEQYFGPGTRLTVT.